This TCR beta chain derives from a study of blood T cell repertoires in COVID-19. CDR3 size: 16 residues. Per the germline V gene, CDR1 is SSHAT and CDR2 is FNYEAQ (reference sequence). Trimming pared 3 bases from V and 2 bases from J, leaving 13 bases between. The table came from immunoSEQ multiplex PCR; TCRdb's copy has only in-frame clones and leaves some out. The sample shows approximately 36,000 clones, around 81% of them seen only once. Sequencing used peripheral blood. The TCR comes from a man in his fifties with active COVID-19. V gene TRBV7-7 combines with J gene TRBJ2-2; D gene uncertain. In nucleotides, the CDR3 is TGTGCCAGCAGCTTGCGCCGAGACATTAACACCGGGGAGCTGTTTTTT. Protein product: CASSLRRDINTGELFF. The whole variable domain, remainder taken from reference TRBV7-7 and TRBJ2-2, is GAGVSQSPRYKVTKRGQDVTLRCDPISSHATLYWYQQALGQGPEFLTYFNYEAQPDKSGLPSDRFSAERPEGSISTLTIQRTEQRDSAMYRCASSLRRDINTGELFFGEGSRLTVL.